This TCR beta chain was documented in a study of beta chain features in type 1 diabetes. What was sequenced were expressed TCRB transcripts, since all of the isolated RNA had been reverse transcribed. Here immunoSEQ multiplex PCR was the method, and the copy in TCRdb shows in-frame clones only, minus some. The sample holds more than 550,000 clones, over 12% seen once. Per the germline V gene, CDR1 is SGHTA and CDR2 is FQGNSA. Trimming removed 1 base at V and 0 bases at J, with 7 bases between. The CDR3 totals 15 residues. The study, taken as a whole, reports: Across all four CD4+ subsets, people with type 1 diabetes showed modestly shorter TCRB CDR3s. Among type 1 diabetes patients, VDJ junctions had fewer insertions and more deletions.

This clone was seen only a few times. The antigen remains undetermined. This sample includes further DNA sequences coding for the same CDR3. The V call is TRBV7-2, the J call TRBJ2-1; D ambiguous. This TCR derives from a man between 18 and 29 years old with type 1 diabetes. Input material: naive CD4+ T cells from blood. The CDR3 nucleotides read TGTGCCAGCAGCTTAGGACCTTCCTCCTACAATGAGCAGTTCTTC. Its translation: CASSLGPSSYNEQFF.